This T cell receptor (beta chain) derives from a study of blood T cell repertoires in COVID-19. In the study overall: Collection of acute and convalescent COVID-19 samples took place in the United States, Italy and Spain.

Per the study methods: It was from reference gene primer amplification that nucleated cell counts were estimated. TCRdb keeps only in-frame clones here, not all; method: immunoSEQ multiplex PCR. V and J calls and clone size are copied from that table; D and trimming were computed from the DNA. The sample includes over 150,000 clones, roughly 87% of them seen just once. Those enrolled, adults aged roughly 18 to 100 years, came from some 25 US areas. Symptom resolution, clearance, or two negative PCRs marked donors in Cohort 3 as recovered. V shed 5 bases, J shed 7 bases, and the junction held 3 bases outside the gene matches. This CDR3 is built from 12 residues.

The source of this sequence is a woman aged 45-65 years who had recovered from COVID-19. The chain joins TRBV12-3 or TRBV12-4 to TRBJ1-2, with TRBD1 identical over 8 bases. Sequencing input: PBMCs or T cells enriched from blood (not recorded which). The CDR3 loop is CASSPDRGGYTF. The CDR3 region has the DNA TGTGCCAGCAGTCCCGACAGGGGTGGCTACACCTTC.